The 10 T cell receptor beta chains below were found in one sample sequenced in a study of blood T cell repertoires in COVID-19. Using immunoSEQ multiplex PCR, the repertoire was profiled, and TCRdb retains in-frame clones only, with some absent. This repertoire shows approximately 140,000 clones, 70% to 80% found once; its top ten account for roughly 17%. What was sequenced was peripheral blood. The origin of the receptors is a man aged 45-65 years with acute or convalescent COVID-19.

Here the CDR3 reads CASRVDGGGLGTDTQYF. For the CDR3, the DNA is TGCGCCAGCAGGGTTGATGGCGGGGGCCTCGGGACAGATACGCAGTATTTT. V is TRBV10-1 and J is TRBJ2-3; tentative D call: TRBD2 (7 bases). The V gene's germline CDR1 is WNHNN and CDR2 SYGVQD (reference sequence). Deletions cut 6 bases from V and 3 bases from J, with 22 bases between. The CDR3 sequence is 17 residues long.

The chain employs TRBV18 and TRBJ1-5; TRBD1 might be the D (5 bases). Trimming removed 2 bases from V and 11 bases from J, with 13 bases in between. CDR1 and CDR2 from the germline V gene are KGHSH and LQKENI. CDR3 length: 13 residues. CDR3 in amino acids: CASSPDGGGAQHF. Written as DNA, the CDR3 is TGTGCCAGCTCACCAGACGGTGGAGGGGCCCAGCATTTT.

The chain employs TRBV6-1 and TRBJ2-2; D is perhaps TRBD2 (6 bases). V lost 1 base, J lost 7 bases, and 16 bases lay in between. The V gene's germline CDR1 is MNHNS and CDR2 SASEGT. This CDR3 comprises 16 residues. DNA of the CDR3: TGTGCCAGCAGTGAAGTCCGCGGAGGGTCCATCGGGGAGCTGTTTTTT. It codes for CASSEVRGGSIGELFF.

The chain carries TRBV7-8 and TRBJ1-6, with TRBD1 matching over 9 bases. Per the germline V gene, CDR1 is SGHVS and CDR2 is FQNEAQ. With V trimmed by 5 bases and J by 4 bases, 9 bases remained unmatched. This CDR3 contains 17 residues. The CDR3 protein is CASSLTGGRGYNSPLHF. The CDR3 DNA reads TGTGCCAGCAGCCTTACAGGGGGCAGGGGTTATAATTCACCCCTCCACTTT.

This clone was detected only a few times. The chain employs TRBV27 and TRBJ2-6, with D hard to call. This CDR3 region has 15 residues. Germline CDR1 MNHEY, CDR2 SMNVEV (reference sequence). V was clipped by 2 bases and J by 0 bases, with 5 bases between them. The CDR3 reads CASSLDFSGANVLTF. DNA of the CDR3: TGTGCCAGCAGTTTAGACTTCTCTGGGGCCAACGTCCTGACTTTC.

This clone was counted once. The chain carries TRBV19 and TRBJ2-1; 10 bases match TRBD1. CDR1 is LNHDA, CDR2 SQIVND, per germline (reference sequence). V shed 1 base and J 3 bases; nucleotides not matched to a gene: 6. This CDR3 comprises 17 residues. The CDR3: CASSIVGTGVYYNEQFF. DNA of the CDR3: TGTGCCAGTAGTATAGTGGGGACAGGGGTCTACTACAATGAGCAGTTCTTC.

The rearrangement joins TRBV10-1 to TRBJ2-1, with D tentatively TRBD2 (7 bases). The germline CDR1 and CDR2 sequences are WNHNN and SYGVQD (reference sequence). The CDR3 has 15 amino acids. Trimming cost V 0 bases and J 6 bases, with 12 bases left between them. The CDR3 here is CASSESGGGRNEQFF. Written as DNA, the CDR3 is TGCGCCAGCAGTGAGTCTGGGGGGGGGCGCAATGAGCAGTTCTTC.

This clone has just one count. The rearrangement links TRBV7-2 to TRBJ1-4; D perhaps matches TRBD1 (5 bases). From germline, CDR1 is SGHTA and CDR2 FQGNSA. This CDR3 contains 18 residues. V gave up 0 bases and J gave up 5 bases, with 19 bases separating them. CDR3 sequence reads: CASSLASDGGKGNEKLFF. In DNA form, the CDR3 reads TGTGCCAGCAGCTTAGCCTCCGATGGTGGAAAGGGGAATGAAAAACTGTTTTTT.

This clone was picked up a small number of times. Germline and junction disagree at one end, which may indicate a read error. The CDR3 is CASSTTSGSFNEQFF. The CDR3 nucleotides read TGTGCCAGCAGTACCACTAGCGGGTCCTTCAATGAGCAGTTCTTC. The rearrangement links TRBV6-5 to TRBJ2-1, with 9 nucleotides matching TRBD2. The length of the CDR3 is 15 residues. Per germline, CDR1 MNHEY and CDR2 SVGAGI.

V is TRBV13 and J is TRBJ2-1, with 14 bases fitting TRBD2. The CDR3 spans 19 residues. Germline values: CDR1 PRHDT, CDR2 FYEKMQ (reference sequence). V lost 5 bases and J lost 0; bases outside the gene matches: 9. CDR3 DNA: TGTGCCAGCAGCCAGGGACTAGCGGGGGCGAAAGTCTCCTACAATGAGCAGTTCTTC. This gives the protein CASSQGLAGAKVSYNEQFF.